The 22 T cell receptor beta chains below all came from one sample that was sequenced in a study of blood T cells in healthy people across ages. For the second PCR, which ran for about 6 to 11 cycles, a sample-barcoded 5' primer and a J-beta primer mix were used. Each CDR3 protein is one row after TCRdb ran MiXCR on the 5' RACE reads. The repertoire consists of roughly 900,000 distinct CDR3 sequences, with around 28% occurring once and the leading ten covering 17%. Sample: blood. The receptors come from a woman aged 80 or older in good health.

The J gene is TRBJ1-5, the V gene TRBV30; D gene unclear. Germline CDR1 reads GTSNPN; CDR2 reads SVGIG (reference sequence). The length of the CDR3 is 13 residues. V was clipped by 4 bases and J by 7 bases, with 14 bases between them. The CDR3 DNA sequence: TGTGCCTGGACAGTAGAGGCGATCCAGCCCCAGCATTTT. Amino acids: CAWTVEAIQPQHF.

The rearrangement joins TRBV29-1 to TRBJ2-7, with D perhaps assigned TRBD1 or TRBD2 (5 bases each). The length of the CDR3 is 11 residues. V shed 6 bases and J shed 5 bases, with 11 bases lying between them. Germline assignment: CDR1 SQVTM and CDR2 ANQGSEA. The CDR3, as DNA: TGCAGCGTGACCCGGGGCCACGAGCAGTACTTC. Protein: CSVTRGHEQYF.

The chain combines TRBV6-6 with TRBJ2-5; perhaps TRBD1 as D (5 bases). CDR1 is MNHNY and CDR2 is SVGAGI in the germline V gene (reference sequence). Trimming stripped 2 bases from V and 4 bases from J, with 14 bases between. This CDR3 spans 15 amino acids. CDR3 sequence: CASSYGPERGETQYF. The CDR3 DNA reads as TGTGCCAGCAGTTACGGCCCAGAAAGGGGAGAGACCCAGTACTTC.

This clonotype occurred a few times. In DNA, the CDR3 is TGTGCCAGCAGCCTCCAACATACCTCTGGGGCCAACGTCCTGACTTTC. This codes for CASSLQHTSGANVLTF. The V call is TRBV7-2, the J call TRBJ2-6; D not certain. CDR3 length equals 16 residues. CDR1 and CDR2 from the germline V gene are SGHTA and FQGNSA. V was shortened by 5 bases and J by 0 bases, with 11 bases between the two germline ends.

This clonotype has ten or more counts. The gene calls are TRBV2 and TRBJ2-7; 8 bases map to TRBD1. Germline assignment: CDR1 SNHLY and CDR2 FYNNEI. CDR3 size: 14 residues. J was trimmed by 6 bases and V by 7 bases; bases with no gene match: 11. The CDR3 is CASTKEQGVSEQYF. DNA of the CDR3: TGTGCCAGCACCAAGGAACAGGGGGTCTCCGAGCAGTACTTC.

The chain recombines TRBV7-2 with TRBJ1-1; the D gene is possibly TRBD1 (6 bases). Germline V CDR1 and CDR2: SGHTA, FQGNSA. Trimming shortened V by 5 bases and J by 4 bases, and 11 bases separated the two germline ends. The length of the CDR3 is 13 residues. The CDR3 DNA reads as TGTGCCAGCAGCGCATTACAGGGCACTGAAGCTTTCTTT. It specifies CASSALQGTEAFF.

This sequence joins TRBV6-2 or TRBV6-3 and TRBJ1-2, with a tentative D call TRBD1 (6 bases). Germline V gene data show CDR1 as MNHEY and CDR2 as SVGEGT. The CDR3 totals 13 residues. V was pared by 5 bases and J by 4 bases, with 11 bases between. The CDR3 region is CASSHRVGYGYTF. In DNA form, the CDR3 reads TGTGCCAGCAGTCACAGGGTCGGCTATGGCTACACCTTC.

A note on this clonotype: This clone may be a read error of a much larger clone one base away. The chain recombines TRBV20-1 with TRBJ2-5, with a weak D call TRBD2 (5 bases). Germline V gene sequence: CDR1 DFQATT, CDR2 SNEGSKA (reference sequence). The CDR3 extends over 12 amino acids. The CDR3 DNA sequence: TGCAGTGCTCATTCACGGGGTGCCGAGCAGCACTTC. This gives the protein CSAHSRGAEQHF.

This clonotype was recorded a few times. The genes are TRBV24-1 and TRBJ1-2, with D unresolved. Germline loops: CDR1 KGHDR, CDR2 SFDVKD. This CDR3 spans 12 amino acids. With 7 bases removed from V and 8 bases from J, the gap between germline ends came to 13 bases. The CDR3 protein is CATRGPARGYTF. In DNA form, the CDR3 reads TGTGCCACCAGAGGCCCGGCCCGAGGCTACACCTTC.

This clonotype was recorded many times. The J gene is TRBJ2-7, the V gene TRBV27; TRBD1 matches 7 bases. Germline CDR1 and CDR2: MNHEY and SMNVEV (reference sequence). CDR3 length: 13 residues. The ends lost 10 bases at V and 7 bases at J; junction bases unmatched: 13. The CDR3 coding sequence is TGTGCCACCAGGGACAGTAGGGCCGGGGAGCAGTACTTC. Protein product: CATRDSRAGEQYF.

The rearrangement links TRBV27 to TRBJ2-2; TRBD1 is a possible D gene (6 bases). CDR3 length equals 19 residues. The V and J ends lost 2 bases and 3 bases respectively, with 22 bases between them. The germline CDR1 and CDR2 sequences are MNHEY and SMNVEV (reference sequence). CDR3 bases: TGTGCCAGCAGTTTAAGGGGGATAGACCCCAGGGGTGACACCGGGGAGCTGTTTTTT. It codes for CASSLRGIDPRGDTGELFF.

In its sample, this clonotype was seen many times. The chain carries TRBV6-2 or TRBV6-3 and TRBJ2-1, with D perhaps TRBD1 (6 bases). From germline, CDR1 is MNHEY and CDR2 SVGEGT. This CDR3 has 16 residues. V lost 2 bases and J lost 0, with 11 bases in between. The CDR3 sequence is CASSYPGTFSYNEQFF. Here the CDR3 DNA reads TGTGCCAGCAGTTACCCTGGGACATTCTCCTACAATGAGCAGTTCTTC.

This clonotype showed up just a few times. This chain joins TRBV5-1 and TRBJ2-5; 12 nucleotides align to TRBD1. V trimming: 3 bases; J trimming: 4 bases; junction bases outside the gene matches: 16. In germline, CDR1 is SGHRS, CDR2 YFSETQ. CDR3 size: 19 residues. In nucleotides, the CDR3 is TGCGCCAGCAGCTCGGGGGTCCAAACCGGGACAGGGGGCTTAGAGACCCAGTACTTC. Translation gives CASSSGVQTGTGGLETQYF. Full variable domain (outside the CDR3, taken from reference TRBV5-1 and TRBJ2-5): KAGVTQTPRYLIKTRGQQVTLSCSPISGHRSVSWYQQTPGQGLQFLFEYFSETQRNKGNFPGRFSGRQFSNSRSEMNVSTLELGDSALYLCASSSGVQTGTGGLETQYFGPGTRLLVL.

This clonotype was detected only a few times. In nucleotides, the CDR3 is TGTGCCTGGACGCGGTCCCTGACCGAAAAACTGTTTTTT. Its protein product is CAWTRSLTEKLFF. This rearrangement joins TRBV30 to TRBJ1-4, with D unresolved. Trimming pared 4 bases from V and 8 bases from J, leaving 14 bases between. The CDR3 is 13 amino acids. Germline lookup yields CDR1 GTSNPN and CDR2 SVGIG (reference sequence).

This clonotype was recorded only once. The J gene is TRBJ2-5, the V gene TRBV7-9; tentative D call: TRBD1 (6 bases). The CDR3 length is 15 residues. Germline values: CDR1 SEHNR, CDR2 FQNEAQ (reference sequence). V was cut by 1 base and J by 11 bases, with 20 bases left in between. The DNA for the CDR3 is TGTGCCAGCAGCTTAGACAGGGAAACCCTACGAGGGCAGTACTTC. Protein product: CASSLDRETLRGQYF.

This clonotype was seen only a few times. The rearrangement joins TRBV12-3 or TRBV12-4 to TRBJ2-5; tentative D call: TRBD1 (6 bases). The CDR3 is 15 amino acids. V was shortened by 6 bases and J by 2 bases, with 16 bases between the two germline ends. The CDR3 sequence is CASRLRGKAQETQYF. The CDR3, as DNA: TGTGCCAGCAGGCTAAGGGGGAAGGCACAAGAGACCCAGTACTTC.

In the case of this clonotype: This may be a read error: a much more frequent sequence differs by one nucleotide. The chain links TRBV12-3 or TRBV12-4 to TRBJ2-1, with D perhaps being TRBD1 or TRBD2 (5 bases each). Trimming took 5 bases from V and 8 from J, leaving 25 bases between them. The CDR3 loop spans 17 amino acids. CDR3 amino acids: CASSHLLARGDMDEQFF. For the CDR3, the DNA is TGTGCCAGCAGTCACCTCTTGGCGAGGGGTGATATGGATGAGCAGTTCTTC.

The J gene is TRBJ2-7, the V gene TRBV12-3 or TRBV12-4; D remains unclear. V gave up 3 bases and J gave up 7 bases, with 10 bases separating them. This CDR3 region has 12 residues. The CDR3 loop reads CASSFNRNEQYF. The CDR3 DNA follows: TGTGCCAGCAGTTTTAACAGAAATGAGCAGTACTTC.

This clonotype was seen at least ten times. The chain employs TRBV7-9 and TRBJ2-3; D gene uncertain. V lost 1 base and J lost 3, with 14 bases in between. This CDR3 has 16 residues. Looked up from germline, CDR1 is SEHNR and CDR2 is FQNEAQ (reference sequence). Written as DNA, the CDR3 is TGTGCCAGCAGCTTAGGTGTAGTGCCTTCTACAGATACGCAGTATTTT. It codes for CASSLGVVPSTDTQYF.

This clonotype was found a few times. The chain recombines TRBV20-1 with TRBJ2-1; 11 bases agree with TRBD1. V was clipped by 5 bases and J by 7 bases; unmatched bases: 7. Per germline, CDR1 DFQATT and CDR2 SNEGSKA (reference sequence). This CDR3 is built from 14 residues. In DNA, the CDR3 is TGCAGTGCTGGACAGGGGGCGCTTGGTAATGAGCAGTTCTTC. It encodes CSAGQGALGNEQFF.

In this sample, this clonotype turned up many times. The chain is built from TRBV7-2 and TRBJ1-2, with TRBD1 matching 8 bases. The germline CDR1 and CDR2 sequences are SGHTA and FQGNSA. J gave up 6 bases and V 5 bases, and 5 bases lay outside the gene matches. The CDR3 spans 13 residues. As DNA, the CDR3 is TGTGCCAGCAGCCTGACAGGGGTGGATGGCTACACCTTC. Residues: CASSLTGVDGYTF.

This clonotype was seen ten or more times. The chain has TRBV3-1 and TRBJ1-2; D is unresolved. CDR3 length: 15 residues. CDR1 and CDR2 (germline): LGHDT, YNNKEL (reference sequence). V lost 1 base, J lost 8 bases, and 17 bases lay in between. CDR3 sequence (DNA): TGTGCCAGCAGCCAAGGGCAGGCGGTTTTCACGGGCTACACCTTC. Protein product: CASSQGQAVFTGYTF.